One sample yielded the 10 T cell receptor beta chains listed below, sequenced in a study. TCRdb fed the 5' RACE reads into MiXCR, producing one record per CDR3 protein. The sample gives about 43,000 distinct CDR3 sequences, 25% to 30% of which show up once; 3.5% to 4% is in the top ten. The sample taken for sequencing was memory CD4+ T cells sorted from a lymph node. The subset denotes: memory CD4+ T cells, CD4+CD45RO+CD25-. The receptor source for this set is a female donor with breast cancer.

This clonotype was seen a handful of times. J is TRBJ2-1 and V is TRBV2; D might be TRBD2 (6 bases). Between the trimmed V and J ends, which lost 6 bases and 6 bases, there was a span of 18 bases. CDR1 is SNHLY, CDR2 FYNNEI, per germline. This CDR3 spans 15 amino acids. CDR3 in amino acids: CASSPASGSFNEQFF. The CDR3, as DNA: TGTGCCAGCAGCCCCGCCTCCGGGAGCTTCAATGAGCAGTTCTTC.

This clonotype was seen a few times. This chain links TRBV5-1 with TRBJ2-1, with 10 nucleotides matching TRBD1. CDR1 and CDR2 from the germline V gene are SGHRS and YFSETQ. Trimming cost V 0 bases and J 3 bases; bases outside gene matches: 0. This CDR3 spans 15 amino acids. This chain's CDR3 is CASSLGTGGYNEQFF. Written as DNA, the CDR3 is TGCGCCAGCAGCTTGGGGACAGGGGGCTACAATGAGCAGTTCTTC.

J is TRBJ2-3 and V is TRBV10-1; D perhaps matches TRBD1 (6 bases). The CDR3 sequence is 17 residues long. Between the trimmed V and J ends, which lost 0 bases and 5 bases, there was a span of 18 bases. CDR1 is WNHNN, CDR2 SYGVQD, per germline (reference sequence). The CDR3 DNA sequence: TGCGCCAGCAGTGAGTCATCGGGACAAAAGTCTGGAGATACGCAGTATTTT. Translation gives CASSESSGQKSGDTQYF.

The CDR3 sequence is CSARDGRPQAFF. The CDR3 DNA reads TGCAGTGCTAGAGATGGACGACCTCAAGCTTTCTTT. The rearrangement joins TRBV20-1 to TRBJ1-1; no clear D. The germline V gene encodes CDR1 DFQATT and CDR2 SNEGSKA (reference sequence). This CDR3 is built from 12 residues. V was cut by 0 bases and J by 9 bases, with 11 bases left in between.

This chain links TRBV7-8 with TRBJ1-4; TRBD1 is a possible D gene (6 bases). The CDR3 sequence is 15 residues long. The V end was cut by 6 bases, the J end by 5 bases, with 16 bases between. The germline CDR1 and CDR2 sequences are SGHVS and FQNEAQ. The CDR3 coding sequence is TGTGCCAGCAGAGGAGGGGGACAATGGAATGAAAAACTGTTTTTT. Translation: CASRGGGQWNEKLFF.

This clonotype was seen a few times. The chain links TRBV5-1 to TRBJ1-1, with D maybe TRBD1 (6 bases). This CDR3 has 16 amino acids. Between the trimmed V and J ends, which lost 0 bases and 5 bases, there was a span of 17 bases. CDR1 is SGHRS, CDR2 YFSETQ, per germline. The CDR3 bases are TGCGCCAGCAGCTTGGAGCCGACAGGCGGGGGGACTGAAGCTTTCTTT. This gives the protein CASSLEPTGGGTEAFF.

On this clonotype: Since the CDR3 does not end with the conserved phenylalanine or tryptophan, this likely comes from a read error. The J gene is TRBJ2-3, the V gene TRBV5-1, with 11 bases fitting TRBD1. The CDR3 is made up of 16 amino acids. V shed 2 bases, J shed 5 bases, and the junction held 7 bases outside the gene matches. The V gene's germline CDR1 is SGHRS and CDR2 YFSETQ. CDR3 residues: CASSFAGTGGIDTQYL. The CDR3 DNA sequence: TGCGCCAGCAGCTTTGCCGGGACAGGGGGAATAGATACGCAGTATCTT.

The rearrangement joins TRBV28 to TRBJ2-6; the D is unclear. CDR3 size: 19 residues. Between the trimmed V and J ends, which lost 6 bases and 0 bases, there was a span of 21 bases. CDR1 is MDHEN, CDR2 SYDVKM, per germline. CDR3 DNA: TGTGCCAGCAGAACAACCGTCACATCTTTAACCTCTGGGGCCAACGTCCTGACTTTC. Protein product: CASRTTVTSLTSGANVLTF.

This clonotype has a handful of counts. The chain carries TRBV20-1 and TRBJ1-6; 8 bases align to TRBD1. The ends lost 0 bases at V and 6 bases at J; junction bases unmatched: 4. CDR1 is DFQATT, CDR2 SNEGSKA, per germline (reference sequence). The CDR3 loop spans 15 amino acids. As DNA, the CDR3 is TGCAGTGCTAGAGATCCTGGACAGGGTAATTCACCCCTCCACTTT. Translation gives CSARDPGQGNSPLHF.

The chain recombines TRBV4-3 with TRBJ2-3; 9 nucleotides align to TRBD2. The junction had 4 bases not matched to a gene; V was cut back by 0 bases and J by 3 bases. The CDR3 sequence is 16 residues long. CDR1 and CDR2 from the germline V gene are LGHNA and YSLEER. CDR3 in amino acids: CASSQDFSGSTDTQYF. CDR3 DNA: TGCGCCAGCAGCCAAGATTTTAGCGGGAGTACAGATACGCAGTATTTT.